Shown below are 32 T cell receptor beta chains from a single sample sequenced in a study of OX40 agonist ivuxolimab in advanced cancers. The assay was immunoSEQ multiplex PCR, and TCRdb's table has in-frame clones only and misses some. The sample shows roughly 140,000 clones, 94% of them seen only once. The source material was CD4+ or CD8+ T cells sorted from blood, sampled in a trial of the OX40 agonist ivuxolimab. The receptors originated from an adult with an advanced solid tumor such as melanoma, head and neck, liver or kidney cancer.

The chain is built from TRBV27 and TRBJ2-1; no reliable D call. This CDR3 comprises 11 residues. The germline V gene has CDR1 MNHEY and CDR2 SMNVEV (reference sequence). The V and J ends lost 4 bases and 3 bases respectively, with 1 base between them. In nucleotides, the CDR3 is TGTGCCAGCAGTTACTACAATGAGCAGTTCTTC. Its protein product is CASSYYNEQFF.

The chain recombines TRBV29-1 with TRBJ1-1; D not resolved. The V end was cut by 2 bases, the J end by 11 bases, with 12 bases between. Germline V CDR1 and CDR2: SQVTM, ANQGSEA. The CDR3 contains 11 residues. In DNA form, the CDR3 reads TGCAGCGTTGAATCGGGTAATGGGGCTTTCTTT. Its translation: CSVESGNGAFF.

The gene calls are TRBV5-1 and TRBJ2-1; 13 nucleotides line up with TRBD2. The length of the CDR3 is 16 residues. V lost 0 bases and J lost 9; bases outside the gene matches: 6. CDR1 and CDR2 (germline): SGHRS, YFSETQ. CDR3 nucleotides: TGCGCCAGCAGCTTGGAACTAGCGGGGGGGCCCGGTGAGCAGTTCTTC. Protein sequence: CASSLELAGGPGEQFF.

J is TRBJ1-2 and V is TRBV5-1; D gene ambiguous. CDR1 SGHRS and CDR2 YFSETQ come from the germline V gene. Trimming shortened V by 0 bases and J by 4 bases, and 7 bases separated the two germline ends. The CDR3 extends over 13 amino acids. The CDR3 nucleotides are TGCGCCAGCAGCTTGGATCAGGCCTATGGCTACACCTTC. Its protein product is CASSLDQAYGYTF.

This rearrangement joins TRBV18 to TRBJ2-7; D gene uncertain. The germline gives CDR1 KGHSH, CDR2 LQKENI. V was trimmed by 3 bases and J by 3 bases, leaving 6 bases between them. The CDR3 has 12 residues. The CDR3 spells CASSPTLYEQYF. The CDR3, as DNA: TGTGCCAGCTCACCCACCCTCTACGAGCAGTACTTC. Variable domain in full (rest from reference TRBV18 and TRBJ2-7): NAGVMQNPRHLVRRRGQEARLRCSPMKGHSHVYWYRQLPEEGLKFMVYLQKENIIDESGMPKERFSAEFPKEGPSILRIQQVVRGDSAAYFCASSPTLYEQYFGPGTRLTVT.

The rearrangement links TRBV28 to TRBJ2-7; 10 nucleotides agree with TRBD2. The CDR3 loop spans 16 amino acids. Germline V lookup: CDR1 MDHEN, CDR2 SYDVKM. After removal of 2 bases from V and 3 bases from J, the junction contained 7 bases not matched to a gene. This CDR3 reads CASSLGGVAGGYEQYF. CDR3 coding DNA: TGTGCCAGCAGTTTAGGAGGGGTAGCGGGAGGCTACGAGCAGTACTTC.

The rearrangement links TRBV28 to TRBJ2-5; 7 bases are shared with TRBD2. The germline gives CDR1 MDHEN, CDR2 SYDVKM. The J segment lost 3 bases and the V segment lost 5 bases, leaving 6 bases of the junction unmatched. The CDR3 runs 14 residues. The CDR3 sequence is CASSPGLPKETQYF. The CDR3 nucleotides are TGTGCCAGCAGTCCGGGACTACCCAAAGAGACCCAGTACTTC.

This clone was recorded once. The chain couples TRBV18 to TRBJ1-1, with a possible D match to TRBD1 (6 bases). The CDR3 has 14 residues. Germline CDR1 is KGHSH and CDR2 is LQKENI. With 3 bases removed from V and 2 bases from J, the gap between germline ends came to 10 bases. The CDR3 sequence is CASSPRQENTEAFF. The CDR3, as DNA: TGTGCCAGCTCACCCCGACAGGAAAACACTGAAGCTTTCTTT.

V usage is TRBV5-6 and J usage is TRBJ2-1; TRBD2 might be the D (5 bases). Trimming took off 0 bases at V and 10 bases at J, with 8 bases between the two ends. Germline loops: CDR1 SGHDT, CDR2 YYEEEE. The CDR3 extends over 12 amino acids. In nucleotides, the CDR3 is TGTGCCAGCAGCTTGGGAGGGTACGAGCAGTTCTTC. It encodes CASSLGGYEQFF.

V gene TRBV7-2 combines with J gene TRBJ1-4; D gene ambiguous. The CDR3 has 14 amino acids. Trimming left V 2 bases short and J 4 bases short, with 8 bases between. Per the germline V gene, CDR1 is SGHTA and CDR2 is FQGNSA. CDR3 protein: CASSLRGFNEKLFF. The CDR3 DNA reads TGTGCCAGCAGCTTACGGGGATTTAATGAAAAACTGTTTTTT.

The chain carries TRBV5-1 and TRBJ1-1, with 7 bases lining up with TRBD1. From germline, CDR1 is SGHRS and CDR2 YFSETQ. V gave up 4 bases and J gave up 1 base; unmatched junction bases: 4. The CDR3 is 14 amino acids. The CDR3 spells CASSTRQGNTEAFF. CDR3 in DNA: TGCGCCAGCAGCACCCGACAGGGGAACACTGAAGCTTTCTTT.

CDR3 region: CASSLFGGGEKLFF. Here the CDR3 DNA reads TGTGCCAGCAGTTTATTCGGGGGTGGGGAAAAACTGTTTTTT. The chain links TRBV28 to TRBJ1-4, with D possibly TRBD1 on 5 matching bases. Germline values: CDR1 MDHEN, CDR2 SYDVKM. Trimming pared 1 base from V and 8 bases from J, leaving 11 bases between. There are 14 residues in the CDR3.

The chain links TRBV14 to TRBJ2-7; D tentatively fits TRBD1 or TRBD2 (6 bases each). Germline CDR1 SGHDN, CDR2 FVKESK. This CDR3 is 13 amino acids long. The V end lost 4 bases, the J end lost 4 bases, and 11 bases lay between the germline ends. The CDR3 protein is CASSPRGGYEQYF. CDR3 DNA: TGTGCCAGCAGCCCCAGGGGAGGATACGAGCAGTACTTC.

The chain is built from TRBV19 and TRBJ2-7; D remains unclear. The CDR3 has 14 amino acids. Trimming pared 3 bases from V and 6 bases from J, leaving 15 bases between. CDR1 is LNHDA, CDR2 SQIVND, per germline (reference sequence). CDR3 DNA: TGTGCCAGTAGTATCGCAGGACCGGTCGGCGAGCAGTACTTC. Protein product: CASSIAGPVGEQYF.

The table lists this clone with a few counts. The V call is TRBV18, the J call TRBJ1-2; 7 nucleotides align to TRBD1. Germline CDR1 KGHSH, CDR2 LQKENI. This CDR3 has 15 amino acids. With 1 base clipped from V and 2 bases from J, the junction kept 4 bases outside the gene matches. Here the CDR3 DNA reads TGTGCCAGCTCACCACGACAGGGACAGAACTATGGCTACACCTTC. Translated, it gives CASSPRQGQNYGYTF.

The chain links TRBV16 to TRBJ1-2, with D perhaps matching TRBD1 (5 bases). With 2 bases removed from V and 4 bases from J, the gap between germline ends came to 11 bases. The CDR3 totals 14 residues. Germline assignment: CDR1 KGHSY and CDR2 FQNENV. The DNA of the CDR3 is TGTGCCAGCAGCCAACAGGACACGTTCTATGGCTACACCTTC. Amino acid sequence: CASSQQDTFYGYTF.

The V call is TRBV18, the J call TRBJ2-7; 7 bases fit TRBD1. V lost 0 bases and J lost 7; bases outside the gene matches: 3. Germline CDR1 reads KGHSH; CDR2 reads LQKENI. The CDR3 has 13 residues. CDR3 protein: CASSPPPQGEQYF. CDR3 bases: TGTGCCAGCTCACCACCCCCACAGGGGGAGCAGTACTTC.

The V call is TRBV18, the J call TRBJ1-1, with 7 bases aligning to TRBD1. From germline, CDR1 is KGHSH and CDR2 LQKENI. This CDR3 spans 15 amino acids. V lost 3 bases to trimming and J lost 5 bases; unmatched junction nucleotides: 9. The chain's CDR3 is CASSPSTGSDTEAFF. The CDR3 DNA follows: TGTGCCAGCTCACCCTCGACAGGGTCGGATACTGAAGCTTTCTTT.

The rearrangement uses TRBV6-5 and TRBJ1-6; D may be TRBD1 (6 bases). The V end lost 7 bases, the J end lost 6 bases, and 16 bases lay between the germline ends. In germline, CDR1 is MNHEY, CDR2 SVGAGI. The CDR3 sequence is 15 residues long. CDR3 bases: TGTGCCAGCACCAACCCTGACAGGCGTAATTCACCCCTCCACTTT. This codes for CASTNPDRRNSPLHF.

The rearrangement links TRBV6-5 to TRBJ1-1; maybe TRBD1 (6 bases). Germline V gene lookup returns CDR1 MNHEY and CDR2 SVGAGI. The CDR3 extends over 15 amino acids. V lost 5 bases and J lost 2, with 15 bases in between. The CDR3 nucleotides read TGTGCCAGCAGTCCAGACAGGAGAATTAACACTGAAGCTTTCTTT. Translation gives CASSPDRRINTEAFF.

The gene calls are TRBV5-4 and TRBJ2-1; 11 nucleotides match TRBD2. CDR1 and CDR2 from the germline V gene are SGHNT and YYREEE (reference sequence). After removal of 2 bases from V and 5 bases from J, the junction contained 6 bases not matched to a gene. The CDR3 consists of 16 residues. As DNA, the CDR3 is TGTGCCAGCAGCTTATCGACTAGCGGGATCGACAATGAGCAGTTCTTC. It translates to CASSLSTSGIDNEQFF.

This chain uses TRBV28 with TRBJ1-2; no clear D. The germline CDR1 and CDR2 sequences are MDHEN and SYDVKM. There are 12 residues in the CDR3. Between the trimmed V and J ends, which lost 4 bases and 8 bases, there was a span of 11 bases. In DNA form, the CDR3 reads TGTGCCAGCAGTTCCGTCACTCCGGGCTACACCTTC. This gives the protein CASSSVTPGYTF.

J is TRBJ2-7 and V is TRBV7-2, with 8 nucleotides matching TRBD2. The germline gives CDR1 SGHTA, CDR2 FQGNSA. CDR3 length equals 16 residues. V gave up 1 base and J gave up 6 bases; unmatched junction bases: 11. CDR3 in DNA: TGTGCCAGCAGCTTAGTCGCGGCGGGGGGAATGGGCGAGCAGTACTTC. Its protein product is CASSLVAAGGMGEQYF.

This clone appeared once. The V gene is TRBV10-1, the J gene TRBJ2-1; D perhaps matches TRBD2 (6 bases). The CDR3 is 13 amino acids. The germline V gene encodes CDR1 WNHNN and CDR2 SYGVQD (reference sequence). With 3 bases removed from V and 6 bases from J, the gap between germline ends came to 9 bases. The CDR3 nucleotides read TGCGCCAGCAGTGAACGGGGAGGCAATGAGCAGTTCTTC. It codes for CASSERGGNEQFF.

The CDR3 nucleotides are TGTGCCAGCAGTGCACAGGCTAATGAAAAACTGTTTTTT. Encoded protein: CASSAQANEKLFF. The rearrangement uses TRBV6-4 and TRBJ1-4; a possible D gene is TRBD1 (5 bases). The V end was cut by 4 bases, the J end by 3 bases, with 6 bases between. CDR1 MRHNA and CDR2 SNTAGT come from the germline V gene. The CDR3 contains 13 residues.

V and J are TRBV9 and TRBJ2-1, with 7 bases identical to TRBD1. Germline CDR1 SGDLS, CDR2 YYNGEE. Losses at the gene ends were 0 bases for V and 2 bases for J; bases not matched to a gene: 5. This CDR3 comprises 16 residues. The CDR3 sequence: CASSVGQGVAYNEQFF. CDR3 coding DNA: TGTGCCAGCAGCGTAGGACAGGGAGTAGCCTACAATGAGCAGTTCTTC.

The chain carries TRBV18 and TRBJ2-7; D may be TRBD2 (6 bases). The CDR3 has 13 amino acids. The germline V gene has CDR1 KGHSH and CDR2 LQKENI. V was clipped by 2 bases and J by 3 bases, with 8 bases between them. The CDR3 is CASSPGGGYEQYF. Here the CDR3 DNA reads TGTGCCAGCTCACCAGGGGGAGGCTACGAGCAGTACTTC.

The gene calls are TRBV10-3 and TRBJ1-1; TRBD1 is a possible D gene (5 bases). The CDR3 covers 14 residues. Germline CDR1 is ENHRY and CDR2 is SYGVKD. Between the trimmed V and J ends, which lost 6 bases and 3 bases, there was a span of 14 bases. CDR3 nucleotides: TGTGCCATCAGCCGGGGGAATGAGGACACTGAAGCTTTCTTT. It codes for CAISRGNEDTEAFF.

This clone was recorded once. In DNA, the CDR3 is TGCGCCAGCAGCCCGGATGGGGACTATGGCTACACCTTC. Its protein is CASSPDGDYGYTF. V gene TRBV5-1 combines with J gene TRBJ1-2; D uncertain. The CDR3 is 13 residues long. Trimming cost V 4 bases and J 3 bases, with 10 bases left between them. Germline V lookup: CDR1 SGHRS, CDR2 YFSETQ. Using reference TRBV5-1 and TRBJ1-2 for the parts outside the CDR3, the full variable domain is KAGVTQTPRYLIKTRGQQVTLSCSPISGHRSVSWYQQTPGQGLQFLFEYFSETQRNKGNFPGRFSGRQFSNSRSEMNVSTLELGDSALYLCASSPDGDYGYTFGSGTRLTVV.

As for this clone: A read error may account for a junction end that differs from germline. This rearrangement joins TRBV5-1 to TRBJ2-4, with 7 bases that match TRBD1. Germline assignment: CDR1 SGHRS and CDR2 YFSETQ. The CDR3 is 14 amino acids. CDR3 region: CASSLEQGMHIQYF. The CDR3 region has the DNA TGTGCCAGCAGCTTGGAACAGGGGATGCACATTCAGTACTTC. Supplemented by reference TRBV5-1 and TRBJ2-4, the full variable domain reads KAGVTQTPRYLIKTRGQQVTLSCSPISGHRSVSWYQQTPGQGLQFLFEYFSETQRNKGNFPGRFSGRQFSNSRSEMNVSTLELGDSALYLCASSLEQGMHIQYFGAGTRLSVL.

The CDR3 sequence is CASSQVLRTSGGETQYF. The CDR3 DNA reads TGCGCCAGCAGCCAGGTTCTGCGGACTAGCGGGGGAGAGACCCAGTACTTC. V is TRBV4-1 and J is TRBJ2-5; 13 bases fit TRBD2. Germline V gives CDR1 MGHRA, CDR2 YSYEKL. Germline trimming cut 3 bases from V and 4 bases from J; bases unmatched to any gene: 8. The CDR3 spans 17 residues.

The rearrangement links TRBV28 to TRBJ2-5; TRBD2 matches at 13 bases. The CDR3 runs to 15 residues. The trim removed 6 bases at V and 2 bases at J, leaving 3 bases unmatched. CDR1 is MDHEN and CDR2 is SYDVKM in the germline V gene. The CDR3 DNA is TGTGCCAGCAGACTAGCGGGAGGGAGACAAGAGACCCAGTACTTC. Its protein is CASRLAGGRQETQYF.